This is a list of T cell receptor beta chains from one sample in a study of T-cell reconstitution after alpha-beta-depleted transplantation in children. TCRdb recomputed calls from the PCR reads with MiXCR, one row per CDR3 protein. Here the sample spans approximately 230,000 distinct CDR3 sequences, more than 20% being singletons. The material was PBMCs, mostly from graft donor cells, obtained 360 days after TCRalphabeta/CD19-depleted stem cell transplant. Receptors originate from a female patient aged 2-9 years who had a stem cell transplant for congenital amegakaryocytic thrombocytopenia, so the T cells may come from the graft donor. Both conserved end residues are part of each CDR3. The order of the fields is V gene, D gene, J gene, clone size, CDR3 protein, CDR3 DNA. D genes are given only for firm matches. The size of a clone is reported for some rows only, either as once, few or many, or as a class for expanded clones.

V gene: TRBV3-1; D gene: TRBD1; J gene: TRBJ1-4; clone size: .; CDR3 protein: CASSQQGADEKLFF; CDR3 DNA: TGTGCCAGCAGCCAACAGGGGGCGGATGAAAAACTGTTTTTT
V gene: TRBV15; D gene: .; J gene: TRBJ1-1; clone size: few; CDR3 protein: CATSRRHLNTEAFF; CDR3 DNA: TGTGCCACCAGCAGACGACACCTGAACACTGAAGCTTTCTTT
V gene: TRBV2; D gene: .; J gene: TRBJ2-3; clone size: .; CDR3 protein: CASSDGTLGLDTQYF; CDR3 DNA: TGTGCCAGCAGTGACGGGACTTTGGGCTTGGATACGCAGTATTTT
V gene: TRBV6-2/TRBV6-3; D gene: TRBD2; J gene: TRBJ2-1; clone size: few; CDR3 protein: CASTRDVAGVFNEQFF; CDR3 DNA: TGTGCCAGCACCCGCGACGTAGCGGGAGTCTTTAATGAGCAGTTCTTC
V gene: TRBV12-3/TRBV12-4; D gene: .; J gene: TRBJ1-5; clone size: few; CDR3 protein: CASSLLGGNQPQHF; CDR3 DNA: TGTGCCAGCAGTTTATTGGGGGGCAATCAGCCCCAGCATTTT
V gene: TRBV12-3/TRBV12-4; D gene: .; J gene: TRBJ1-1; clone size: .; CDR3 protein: CASRRGGGTEAFF; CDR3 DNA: TGTGCCAGCAGGAGGGGGGGAGGGACTGAAGCTTTCTTT
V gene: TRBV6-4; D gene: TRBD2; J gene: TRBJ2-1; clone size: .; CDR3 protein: CASSESLAGNNEQFF; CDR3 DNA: TGTGCCAGCAGTGAATCTCTAGCGGGAAACAATGAGCAGTTCTTC
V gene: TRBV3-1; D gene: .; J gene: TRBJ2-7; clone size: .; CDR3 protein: CASSQDYPLYEQYF; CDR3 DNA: TGTGCCAGCAGCCAAGATTACCCCCTCTACGAGCAGTACTTC
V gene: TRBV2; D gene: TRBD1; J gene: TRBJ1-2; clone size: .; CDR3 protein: CASSLQGAQGYGYTF; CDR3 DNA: TGTGCCAGCAGCTTACAGGGGGCGCAGGGCTATGGCTACACCTTC
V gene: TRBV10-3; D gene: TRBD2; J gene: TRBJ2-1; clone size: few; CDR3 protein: CAISDLSGVEQFF; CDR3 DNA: TGTGCCATCAGTGACCTTAGCGGGGTTGAGCAGTTCTTC
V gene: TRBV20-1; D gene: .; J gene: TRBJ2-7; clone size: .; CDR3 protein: CSARDFGTPSPSIYEQYF; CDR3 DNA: TGCAGTGCTAGAGATTTTGGGACTCCTAGCCCCAGCATTTACGAGCAGTACTTC
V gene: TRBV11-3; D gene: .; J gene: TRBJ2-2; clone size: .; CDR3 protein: CASSLRTTGELFF; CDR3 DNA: TGTGCCAGCAGCTTGAGAACCACCGGGGAGCTGTTTTTT
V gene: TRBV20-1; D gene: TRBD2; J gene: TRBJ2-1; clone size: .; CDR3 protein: CSARGTSGRFYEQFF; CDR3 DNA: TGCAGTGCTAGGGGGACTAGCGGGAGGTTCTATGAGCAGTTCTTC
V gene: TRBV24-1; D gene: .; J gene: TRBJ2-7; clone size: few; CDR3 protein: CATSDGPRSSYEQYF; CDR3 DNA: TGTGCCACCAGTGATGGGCCGCGTAGCTCCTACGAGCAGTACTTC
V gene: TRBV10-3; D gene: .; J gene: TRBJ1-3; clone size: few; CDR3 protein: CAIRPPSGNTIYF; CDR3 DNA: TGTGCCATCAGGCCTCCATCTGGAAACACCATATATTTT
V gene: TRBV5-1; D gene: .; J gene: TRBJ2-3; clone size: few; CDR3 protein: CASSLVARADTQYF; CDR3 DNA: TGCGCCAGCAGCTTGGTCGCGCGCGCAGATACGCAGTATTTT
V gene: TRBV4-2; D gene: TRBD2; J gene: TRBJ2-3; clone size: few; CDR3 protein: CASSQDRGTSGISDTQYF; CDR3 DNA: TGTGCCAGCAGCCAAGATCGCGGGACTAGCGGGATTTCAGATACGCAGTATTTT
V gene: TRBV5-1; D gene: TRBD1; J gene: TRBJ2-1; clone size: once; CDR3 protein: CASSIRQGARNEQFF; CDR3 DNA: TGCGCCAGCAGCATTCGACAGGGGGCTCGGAATGAGCAGTTCTTC
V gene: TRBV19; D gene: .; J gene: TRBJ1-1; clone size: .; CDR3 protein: CASSPFTRRAFF; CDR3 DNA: TGTGCCAGTAGTCCGTTTACAAGGCGAGCTTTCTTT
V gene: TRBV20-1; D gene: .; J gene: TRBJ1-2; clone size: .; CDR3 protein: CSARDGRQLDYGYTF; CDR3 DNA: TGCAGTGCTAGAGATGGCAGACAGTTGGACTATGGCTACACCTTC
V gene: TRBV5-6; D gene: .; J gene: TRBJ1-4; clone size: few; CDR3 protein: CASSLALIGDSNEKLFF; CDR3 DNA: TGTGCCAGCAGCTTGGCCCTTATTGGGGATTCAAATGAAAAACTGTTTTTT
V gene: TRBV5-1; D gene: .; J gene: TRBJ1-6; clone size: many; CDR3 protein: CASSTAGQYSPLHF; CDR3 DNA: TGCGCCAGCAGCACCGCAGGACAGTATTCACCCCTCCACTTT
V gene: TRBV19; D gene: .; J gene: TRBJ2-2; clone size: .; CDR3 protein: CALGSKNTGELFF; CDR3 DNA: TGTGCTCTAGGGTCTAAAAACACCGGGGAGCTGTTTTTT
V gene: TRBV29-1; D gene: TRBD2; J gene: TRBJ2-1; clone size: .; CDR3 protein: CSVDFRGSGIEQFF; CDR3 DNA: TGCAGCGTTGATTTCCGCGGGAGTGGAATTGAGCAGTTCTTC
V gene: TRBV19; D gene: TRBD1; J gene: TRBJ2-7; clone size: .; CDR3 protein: CASNRDRDSEQYF; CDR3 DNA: TGTGCCAGTAACCGGGACAGGGACTCCGAGCAGTACTTC
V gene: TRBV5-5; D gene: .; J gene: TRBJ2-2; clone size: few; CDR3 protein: CASSLRGRRTGELFF; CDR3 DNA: TGTGCCAGCAGCTTGCGGGGGCGTCGGACCGGGGAGCTGTTTTTT
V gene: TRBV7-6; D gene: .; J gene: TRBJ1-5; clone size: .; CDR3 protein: CASSKSTGYNQPQHF; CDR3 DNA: TGTGCCAGCAGCAAAAGTACAGGCTACAATCAGCCCCAGCATTTT
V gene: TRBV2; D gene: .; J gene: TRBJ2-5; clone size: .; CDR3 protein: CASADDGWETQYF; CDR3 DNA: TGTGCCAGCGCTGACGATGGGTGGGAGACCCAGTACTTC
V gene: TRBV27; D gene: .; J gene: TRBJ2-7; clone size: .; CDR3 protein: CASSSRSREQYF; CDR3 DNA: TGTGCCAGCAGTTCCAGGAGCAGGGAGCAGTACTTC
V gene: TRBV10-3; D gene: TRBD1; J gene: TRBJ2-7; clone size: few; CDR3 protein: CAIKDRDRSYEQYF; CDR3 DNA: TGTGCCATCAAAGATAGGGACAGATCCTACGAGCAGTACTTC
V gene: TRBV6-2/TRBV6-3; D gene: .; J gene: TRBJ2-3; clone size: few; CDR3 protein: CASSYVSGTDTQYF; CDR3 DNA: TGTGCCAGCAGTTACGTTTCTGGCACAGATACGCAGTATTTT
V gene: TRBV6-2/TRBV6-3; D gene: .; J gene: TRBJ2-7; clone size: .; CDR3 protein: CASTRFYEQYF; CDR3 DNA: TGTGCCAGCACCCGTTTCTACGAGCAGTACTTC
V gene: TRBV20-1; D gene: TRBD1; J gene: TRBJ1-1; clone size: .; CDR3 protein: CSVPGQGAGATEAFF; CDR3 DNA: TGCAGTGTTCCGGGACAGGGGGCAGGGGCCACTGAAGCTTTCTTT
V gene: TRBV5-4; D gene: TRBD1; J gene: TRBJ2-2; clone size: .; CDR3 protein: CASSWDRGPGANTGELFF; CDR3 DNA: TGTGCCAGCAGTTGGGACAGGGGTCCAGGGGCGAACACCGGGGAGCTGTTTTTT
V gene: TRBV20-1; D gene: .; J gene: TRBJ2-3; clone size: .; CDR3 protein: CSASSGPDTQYF; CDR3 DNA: TGCAGTGCTAGTTCCGGGCCCGATACGCAGTATTTT
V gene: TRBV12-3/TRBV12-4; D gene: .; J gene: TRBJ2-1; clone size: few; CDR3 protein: CASLSGTQYNEQFF; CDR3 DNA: TGTGCCAGCCTCTCCGGGACTCAGTACAATGAGCAGTTCTTC
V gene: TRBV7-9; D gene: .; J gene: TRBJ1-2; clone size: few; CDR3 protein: CASSYRSRDGYTF; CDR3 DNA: TGTGCCAGCAGCTACCGCTCGAGGGATGGCTACACCTTC
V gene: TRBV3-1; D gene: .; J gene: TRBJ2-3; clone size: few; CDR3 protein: CASRPRIRDTQYF; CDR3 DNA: TGTGCCAGCAGGCCTCGGATAAGGGATACGCAGTATTTT
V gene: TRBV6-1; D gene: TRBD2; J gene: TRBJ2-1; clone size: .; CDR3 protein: CASTQPSGSYNEQFF; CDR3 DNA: TGTGCCAGCACCCAACCTAGCGGGTCTTACAATGAGCAGTTCTTC
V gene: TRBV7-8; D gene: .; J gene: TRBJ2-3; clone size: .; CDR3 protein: CASSWGFTDTQYF; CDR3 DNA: TGTGCCAGCAGCTGGGGGTTCACAGATACGCAGTATTTT